Listed here are 13 T cell receptor delta chains from one sample, sequenced in a study of gamma-delta T cells after stem cell transplantation (dated by TCRdb to 2016 to 2017). The library relied on RT-PCR. The instrument given in TCRdb is Illumina MiSeq. For TCRdb, the public reads were processed anew by CATT, and duplicate DNA sequences were folded into one row. The sample records 2,000 to 3,000 delta-chain clones, 25% of which are singletons. Clones ranked in the top ten supply 7.3% of the sample. Material for sequencing was gamma-delta T cells. The receptor set was obtained from a human donor. It is not recorded whose cells these are; they may come from a transplant donor.

This sequence joins TRDV2 and TRDJ3, with D perhaps TRDD3 (6 bases). Germline values: CDR1 GEAIGNYY, CDR2 EKD. The CDR3 has 20 residues. Trimming stripped 1 base from V and 18 bases from J, with 36 bases between. This CDR3 reads CACDTPWGSPPSCDTRPMFF. DNA for the CDR3: TGTGCCTGTGACACTCCGTGGGGGTCACCACCCTCCTGTGACACCCGCCCGATGTTTTTC.

A word on this clone: A clone one base away is much larger, so this may be a read error. This chain links TRDV2 with TRDJ3, with TRDD3 matching 9 bases. Per the germline V gene, CDR1 is GEAIGNYY and CDR2 is EKD. This CDR3 has 20 residues. The CDR3 DNA is TGTGCCCGTGACTCGTACTGGGGGACTCAAAGCTCCTGGGACACCCGACAGATGTTTTTC. It specifies CARDSYWGTQSSWDTRQMFF.

For this clone: This likely stems from a read error, as it lies one base from a far larger clone. Different DNA sequences within this sample yield the same CDR3. The chain couples TRDV2 to TRDJ1; the match to TRDD3 covers 9 bases. This CDR3 region has 18 residues. V was pared by 1 base and J by 3 bases, with 14 bases of the junction left unmatched. Per the germline V gene, CDR1 is GEAIGNYY and CDR2 is EKD. The CDR3 nucleotides are TGTGCCTGTGACACGGGAACTGGACTGGGGGAAGCGTCCGATAAACTCATCTTT. Translating gives CACDTGTGLGEASDKLIF.

This clone appeared once. Just one base apart from a much larger clone, this may be a read error. The gene calls are TRAV29/DV5 and TRDJ1, with 10 positions matching TRDD3. Germline V gives CDR1 NSMFDY, CDR2 ISSIKDK. The CDR3 spans 18 residues. With V trimmed by 0 bases and J by 4 bases, 15 bases remained unmatched. The CDR3 loop reads CAASVDGVTGGFVDKLIF. The CDR3 bases are TGTGCAGCAAGCGTGGACGGTGTCACTGGGGGATTCGTCGATAAACTCATCTTT.

This clone appeared a few times. Since a far larger clone is one base different, this is likely a read error. The same CDR3 also results from other DNA sequences found in this sample. This chain joins TRDV2 and TRDJ4, with D hard to call. This CDR3 is built from 15 residues. Germline V gene data show CDR1 as GEAIGNYY and CDR2 as EKD. CDR3 residues: CACDIAIKGARPLIF. CDR3 nucleotide sequence: TGTGCCTGCGACATCGCAATAAAAGGGGCCAGACCCCTGATCTTT.

This clone was seen a few times. A much more abundant neighbour one base away suggests this may be a read error. This sequence joins TRAV29/DV5 and TRDJ1; 8 bases map to TRDD3. CDR1 is NSMFDY and CDR2 is ISSIKDK in the germline V gene. CDR3 length equals 18 residues. The CDR3 is CATRAFSYWGVSTDKLIF. CDR3 nucleotide sequence: TGTGCAACAAGGGCCTTTTCGTACTGGGGGGTTTCCACCGATAAACTCATCTTT.

This clone is classed as medium-sized. The identical CDR3 is also encoded by other nucleotide sequences in the sample. CDR3 DNA: TGTGCCTGTGACACCTGTATTGGGGGATACGGGGCTTCCTGGGACACCCGACAGATGTTTTTC. Protein product: CACDTCIGGYGASWDTRQMFF. V usage is TRDV2 and J usage is TRDJ3; 11 bases line up with TRDD3. Germline trimming cut 0 bases from V and 1 base from J; bases unmatched to any gene: 10. Germline V gene lookup returns CDR1 GEAIGNYY and CDR2 EKD. The CDR3 contains 21 residues.

This clone has a handful of counts. With only one base between it and a far larger clone, this is likely a read error. The chain has TRDV2 and TRDJ1; TRDD3 agrees at 10 bases. Germline V gene sequence: CDR1 GEAIGNYY, CDR2 EKD. Losses at the gene ends were 6 bases for V and 2 bases for J; bases not matched to a gene: 5. CDR3 length: 14 residues. In DNA form, the CDR3 reads TGTGCCTGTAACATACTGGGGGATACCGATAAACTCATCTTT. This codes for CACNILGDTDKLIF.

Concerning this clone: Its ends do not fully match the called genes, so a read error is possible. The J gene is TRDJ1, the V gene TRDV1; 8 nucleotides match TRDD2. Germline CDR1 reads TSWWSYY; CDR2 reads QGS. The CDR3 covers 23 residues. CDR3 in DNA: TGTGCTCTTGGGGAAGATCGGTCTTCCTACTGTTCTTCGAATTTGGAACCAACCGATGAACTCATCTTT. It translates to CALGEDRSSYCSSNLEPTDELIF.

Notes on this clone: Given a much more abundant clone one base away, this may be a read error. V is TRDV2 and J is TRDJ1; TRDD3 matches at 9 bases. Germline lookup yields CDR1 GEAIGNYY and CDR2 EKD. Trimming at V came to 3 bases and at J to 4 bases, leaving 20 bases not matched to a gene. This CDR3 has 19 amino acids. The CDR3, as DNA: TGTGCCTGTGACCTCCGCTACTGGGGGAGACCCCTTAGGGGCGATAAACTCATCTTT. It codes for CACDLRYWGRPLRGDKLIF.

Within the sample, this clone is medium-sized. Different DNA sequences within this sample yield the same CDR3. The chain uses TRDV1 and TRDJ2; 13 bases align to TRDD3. J lost 0 bases, V lost 0 bases, and 31 bases had no gene match. CDR3 length: 28 amino acids. The V gene's germline CDR1 is TSWWSYY and CDR2 QGS. The CDR3 sequence: CALGELLGPFLRLPLLGDTYALTAQLFF. In DNA form, the CDR3 reads TGTGCTCTTGGGGAACTATTGGGCCCGTTCCTACGTCTTCCGTTACTGGGGGATACGTACGCTTTGACAGCACAACTCTTCTTT.

Relative to its sample, this clone is large. The same CDR3 also results from other DNA sequences found in this sample. The chain uses TRDV2 and TRDJ1, with 11 bases fitting TRDD3. This CDR3 has 14 amino acids. The germline V gene has CDR1 GEAIGNYY and CDR2 EKD. With V trimmed by 0 bases and J by 6 bases, 2 bases remained unmatched. For the CDR3, the DNA is TGTGCCTGTGACACCTGGGGGATACGGAATAAACTCATCTTT. This sequence encodes CACDTWGIRNKLIF.

Points on this clone: A much larger clone differs by one base, so this may be a read error. This specimen includes other DNA sequences encoding the same CDR3. This chain links TRAV29/DV5 with TRDJ1; TRDD3 aligns across 7 bases. The CDR3 has 19 residues. The V gene's germline CDR1 is NSMFDY and CDR2 ISSIKDK. V shed 3 bases and J 0 bases; nucleotides not matched to a gene: 20. CDR3: CAAMGLRDGDIGYTDKLIF. The CDR3 DNA reads TGTGCAGCAATGGGTCTGAGGGACGGGGATATCGGGTACACCGATAAACTCATCTTT.